Each of the 20 T cell receptor beta chains below was sequenced from the same sample in a study of cytotoxic CD8 clonotypes in ibrutinib-treated CLL. Repertoires were generated with immunoSEQ multiplex PCR, while TCRdb's copy carries only in-frame clones and drops some. The sample has over 200,000 clones, around 70% seen once. Sequencing was performed on PBMCs, taken after 12 months of ibrutinib treatment. The source of these receptors is a human donor with chronic lymphocytic leukemia.

The CDR3 sequence is CASSFSYPGTSGRPPYNEQFF. CDR3 nucleotides: TGTGCCAGCAGTTTCTCCTATCCCGGGACTAGCGGGAGGCCCCCCTACAATGAGCAGTTCTTC. The chain combines TRBV27 with TRBJ2-1; 15 bases line up with TRBD2. The CDR3 loop spans 21 amino acids. The V and J ends lost 3 bases and 2 bases, in that order; junction bases with no gene match: 14. Per germline, CDR1 MNHEY and CDR2 SMNVEV (reference sequence).

The V gene is TRBV6-4, the J gene TRBJ2-1; TRBD2 is a possible D gene (6 bases). The germline gives CDR1 MRHNA, CDR2 SNTAGT. The V gene lost 2 bases and the J gene lost 1 base, with 6 bases spanning the gap. The CDR3 is 14 amino acids. CDR3 region: CASSDGTSYNEQFF. As DNA, the CDR3 is TGTGCCAGCAGTGACGGGACTTCCTACAATGAGCAGTTCTTC.

This rearrangement joins TRBV19 to TRBJ2-7; weak D call: TRBD1 (6 bases). This CDR3 is built from 14 residues. Germline CDR1 reads LNHDA; CDR2 reads SQIVND (reference sequence). The germline V and J ends were trimmed by 4 bases and 3 bases, with 13 bases remaining between them. The CDR3 reads CASSTLTGLYEQYF. CDR3 bases: TGTGCCAGTAGTACCCTGACAGGTCTCTACGAGCAGTACTTC.

The chain employs TRBV7-2 and TRBJ2-7; 7 bases match TRBD2. The CDR3 sequence is 14 residues long. Germline values: CDR1 SGHTA, CDR2 FQGNSA. Trimming at V came to 5 bases and at J to 0 bases, leaving 4 bases not matched to a gene. CDR3 in DNA: TGTGCCAGCAGCCCGGGGGGTTACTCCTACGAGCAGTACTTC. It specifies CASSPGGYSYEQYF. The full variable domain, with the rest looked up from reference TRBV7-2 and TRBJ2-7, is GAGVSQSPSNKVTEKGKDVELRCDPISGHTALYWYRQSLGQGLEFLIYFQGNSAPDKSGLPSDRFSAERTGGSVSTLTIQRTQQEDSAVYLCASSPGGYSYEQYFGPGTRLTVT.

This clone was observed once. The V call is TRBV5-1, the J call TRBJ1-3; 9 nucleotides agree with TRBD1. The germline CDR1 and CDR2 sequences are SGHRS and YFSETQ. With 3 bases clipped from V and 0 bases from J, the junction kept 4 bases outside the gene matches. This CDR3 has 16 amino acids. The CDR3 here is CASSSGQGFSGNTIYF. In DNA form, the CDR3 reads TGCGCCAGCAGCTCGGGACAGGGTTTCTCTGGAAACACCATATATTTT.

This chain joins TRBV5-1 and TRBJ2-7, with 11 bases identical to TRBD1. The CDR3 is 17 amino acids. Germline values: CDR1 SGHRS, CDR2 YFSETQ. Unmatched junction bases numbered 10, after V lost 5 bases and J lost 0 bases. CDR3 residues: CASSPQGQGDYSYEQYF. As DNA, the CDR3 is TGCGCCAGCAGTCCCCAGGGACAGGGGGATTACTCCTACGAGCAGTACTTC.

The genes are TRBV6-5 and TRBJ2-1, with TRBD1 matching 7 bases. Germline CDR1 MNHEY, CDR2 SVGAGI. The length of the CDR3 is 12 residues. With V trimmed by 6 bases and J by 7 bases, 3 bases remained unmatched. This CDR3 reads CASRTGRNEQFF. The CDR3 region has the DNA TGTGCCAGCAGGACAGGGAGAAATGAGCAGTTCTTC.

The J gene is TRBJ2-7, the V gene TRBV15; possibly TRBD2 for D (7 bases). Looked up from germline, CDR1 is LNHNV and CDR2 is YYDKDF (reference sequence). The CDR3 totals 14 residues. Between the trimmed V and J ends, which lost 5 bases and 2 bases, there was a span of 13 bases. CDR3 sequence reads: CATSQPGGTYEQYF. The CDR3 bases are TGTGCCACCAGCCAACCGGGGGGCACCTACGAGCAGTACTTC. The full variable domain, with the rest looked up from reference TRBV15 and TRBJ2-7, is DAMVIQNPRYQVTQFGKPVTLSCSQTLNHNVMYWYQQKSSQAPKLLFHYYDKDFNNEADTPDNFQSRRPNTSFCFLDIRSPGLGDTAMYLCATSQPGGTYEQYFGPGTRLTVT.

The chain carries TRBV27 and TRBJ2-3, with TRBD1 matching over 8 bases. Germline trimming cut 2 bases from V and 2 bases from J; bases unmatched to any gene: 3. The CDR3 is 15 residues long. Germline CDR1 MNHEY, CDR2 SMNVEV (reference sequence). The CDR3 region is CASSLLTGDTDTQYF. The CDR3 DNA sequence: TGTGCCAGCAGTTTACTGACAGGGGACACAGATACGCAGTATTTT.

CDR3 protein: CASSRRNGGGGTEAFF. The CDR3 bases are TGTGCCAGTAGTAGGAGGAATGGGGGAGGAGGGACTGAAGCTTTCTTT. The V and J genes are TRBV19 and TRBJ1-1, with D maybe TRBD1 (5 bases). The V gene lost 4 bases and the J gene lost 5 bases, with 20 bases spanning the gap. This CDR3 has 16 amino acids. The V gene's germline CDR1 is LNHDA and CDR2 SQIVND (reference sequence).

The gene calls are TRBV6-6 and TRBJ1-1, with a weak D call TRBD1 (5 bases). In germline, CDR1 is MNHNY, CDR2 SVGAGI (reference sequence). This CDR3 comprises 15 residues. Trimming left V 7 bases short and J 5 bases short, with 20 bases between. In DNA, the CDR3 is TGTGCCAGCATTCCGACGGGCGGGGGGACGACTGAAGCTTTCTTT. Amino acids: CASIPTGGGTTEAFF.

The chain employs TRBV19 and TRBJ2-5; no reliable D call. The CDR3 extends over 14 amino acids. The germline gives CDR1 LNHDA, CDR2 SQIVND (reference sequence). Trimming shortened V by 2 bases and J by 0 bases, and 7 bases separated the two germline ends. In DNA form, the CDR3 reads TGTGCCAGTAGTATACGGGCAGACCAAGAGACCCAGTACTTC. Amino acids: CASSIRADQETQYF.

This chain connects TRBV28 to TRBJ2-7, with D unresolved. The CDR3 runs to 14 residues. Trimming stripped 6 bases from V and 1 base from J, with 13 bases between. Germline V lookup: CDR1 MDHEN, CDR2 SYDVKM. CDR3 nucleotides: TGTGCCAGCAGCCCCACACGTTGGTCCTACGAGCAGTACTTC. This gives the protein CASSPTRWSYEQYF.

The V call is TRBV5-4, the J call TRBJ2-1, with TRBD1 matching over 8 bases. Germline loops: CDR1 SGHNT, CDR2 YYREEE (reference sequence). This CDR3 is 15 amino acids long. Trimming cost V 4 bases and J 7 bases; bases outside gene matches: 10. The CDR3 DNA sequence: TGTGCCAGCAGCGCAACCGGGACAGGTGATAATGAGCAGTTCTTC. It specifies CASSATGTGDNEQFF.

The chain uses TRBV4-3 and TRBJ1-2; a possible D gene is TRBD1 (6 bases). There are 14 residues in the CDR3. V lost 4 bases to trimming and J lost 4 bases, with 13 bases between them. CDR1 is LGHNA, CDR2 YSLEER, per germline. The CDR3 region is CASSRRQVGYGYTF. DNA for the CDR3: TGCGCCAGCAGCCGCCGACAGGTCGGCTATGGCTACACCTTC.

This clone was seen once. The CDR3 is CASNPRQGMNTEAFF. CDR3 DNA sequence: TGTGCCAGCAACCCACGACAGGGAATGAACACTGAAGCTTTCTTT. The genes are TRBV11-2 and TRBJ1-1; 7 bases align to TRBD1. This CDR3 region has 15 residues. CDR1 is SGHAT, CDR2 FQNNGV, per germline. J was trimmed by 0 bases and V by 7 bases; bases with no gene match: 8. Based on the CDR3 plus reference TRBV11-2 and TRBJ1-1, the full variable domain is EAGVAQSPRYKIIEKRQSVAFWCNPISGHATLYWYQQILGQGPKLLIQFQNNGVVDDSQLPKDRFSAERLKGVDSTLKIQPAKLEDSAVYLCASNPRQGMNTEAFFGQGTRLTVV.

The V call is TRBV30, the J call TRBJ1-1, with D maybe TRBD1 (5 bases). CDR1 GTSNPN and CDR2 SVGIG come from the germline V gene (reference sequence). The CDR3 runs to 14 residues. Trimming removed 5 bases from V and 10 bases from J, with 23 bases in between. The CDR3 region has the DNA TGTGCCTGGGCCTCACCGGGACGAGCGGCGGGAGCTTTCTTT. Amino acid sequence: CAWASPGRAAGAFF. The variable domain in full, with the rest retrieved from reference TRBV30 and TRBJ1-1, is SQTIHQWPATLVQPVGSPLSLECTVEGTSNPNLYWYRQAAGRGLQLLFYSVGIGQISSEVPQNLSASRPQDRQFILSSKKLLLSDSGFYLCAWASPGRAAGAFFGQGTRLTVV.

The chain combines TRBV13 with TRBJ1-1; 9 bases fit TRBD1. This CDR3 contains 16 residues. The V gene end was trimmed by 0 bases and the J gene end by 4 bases; junction bases not matched to a gene: 6. The germline V gene encodes CDR1 PRHDT and CDR2 FYEKMQ (reference sequence). The DNA for the CDR3 is TGTGCCAGCAGCTTAGGCTACCGGACAGGGGTCACTGAAGCTTTCTTT. This encodes CASSLGYRTGVTEAFF. Looking up the rest from reference TRBV13 and TRBJ1-1 gives the full variable domain: AAGVIQSPRHLIKEKRETATLKCYPIPRHDTVYWYQQGPGQDPQFLISFYEKMQSDKGSIPDRFSAQQFSDYHSELNMSSLELGDSALYFCASSLGYRTGVTEAFFGQGTRLTVV.

The rearrangement links TRBV10-2 to TRBJ2-5, with TRBD2 identical over 9 bases. J lost 6 bases, V lost 3 bases, and 8 bases had no gene match. The CDR3 is 15 amino acids. In germline, CDR1 is WSHSY, CDR2 SAAADI. CDR3 loop: CASSDSIAGEQTQYF. Here the CDR3 DNA reads TGCGCCAGCAGTGATTCGATAGCGGGGGAACAGACCCAGTACTTC.

This clone has a handful of counts. The rearrangement uses TRBV11-1 and TRBJ1-2; TRBD1 agrees at 9 bases. Germline loops: CDR1 SGHAT, CDR2 FQDESV (reference sequence). The CDR3 extends over 14 amino acids. V shed 3 bases, J shed 7 bases, and the junction held 6 bases outside the gene matches. Here the CDR3 reads CASSLGQGIGGYTF. The CDR3 DNA reads TGTGCCAGCAGCTTGGGACAGGGAATTGGTGGCTACACCTTC.